The entry below gives a single T cell receptor beta chain sequence along with its context. The antigen is unknown. The sample is drawn from a study of shared clonotypes between healthy human individuals. Per the original data handling: Junction-only sequences without quality scores were provided by ImmunoSEQ, so filtering was different. Some clones are missing from TCRdb's copy, which holds only in-frame ones; the method was immunoSEQ multiplex PCR. That table is the source of V, J and clone size, and D and trimming were worked out from the DNA. The sample has more than 2,000,000 clones; more than 85% are singletons. Study-level findings and limits: Though the depth was large, rarefaction showed that sorted-subset sequencing was incomplete. Limitation of the genetic and exposure-history diversity represented came from the few donors.

This TCR derives from a man aged 18 to 30 in good health. Some clones in this sample may be carry-over from other donors' samples. Sequenced: naive CD4+ T cells from PBMCs. This sample's subset: CD45RA+ positively selected.

CDR3 sequence (DNA): TGTGCCAGCAGCTTGGAGACAGAAAAACTGTTTTTT. This translates into CASSLETEKLFF. The V and J genes are TRBV5-5 and TRBJ1-4; D unresolved. The CDR3 runs 12 residues. The germline V and J ends were trimmed by 0 bases and 8 bases, with 5 bases remaining between them. Germline V CDR1 and CDR2: SGHKS, YYEKEE (reference sequence).